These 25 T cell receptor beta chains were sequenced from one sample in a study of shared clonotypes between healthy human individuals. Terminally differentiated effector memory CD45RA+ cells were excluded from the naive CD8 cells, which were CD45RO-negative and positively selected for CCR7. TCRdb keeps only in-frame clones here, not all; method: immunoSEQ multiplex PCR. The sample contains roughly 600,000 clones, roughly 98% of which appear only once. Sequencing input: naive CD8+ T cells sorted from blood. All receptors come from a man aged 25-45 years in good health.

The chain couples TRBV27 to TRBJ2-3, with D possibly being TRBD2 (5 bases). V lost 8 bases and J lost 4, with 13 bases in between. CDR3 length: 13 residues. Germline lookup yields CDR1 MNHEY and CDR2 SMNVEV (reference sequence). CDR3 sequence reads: CASFPPGADTQYF. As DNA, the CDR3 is TGTGCCAGCTTCCCCCCCGGGGCAGATACGCAGTATTTT.

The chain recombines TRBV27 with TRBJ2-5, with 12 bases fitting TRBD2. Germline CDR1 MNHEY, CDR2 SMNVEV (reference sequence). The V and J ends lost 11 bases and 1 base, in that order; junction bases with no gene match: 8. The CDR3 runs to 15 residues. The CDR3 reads CAVGGTSGRQETQYF. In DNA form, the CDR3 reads TGTGCCGTAGGAGGGACTAGCGGGCGCCAAGAGACCCAGTACTTC.

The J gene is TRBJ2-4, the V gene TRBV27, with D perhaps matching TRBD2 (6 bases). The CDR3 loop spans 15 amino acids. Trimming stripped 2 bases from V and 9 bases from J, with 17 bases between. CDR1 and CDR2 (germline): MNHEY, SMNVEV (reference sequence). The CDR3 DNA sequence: TGTGCCAGCAGTTTAGGGGGAGGAGCGCTAGGCATTCAGTACTTC. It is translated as CASSLGGGALGIQYF.

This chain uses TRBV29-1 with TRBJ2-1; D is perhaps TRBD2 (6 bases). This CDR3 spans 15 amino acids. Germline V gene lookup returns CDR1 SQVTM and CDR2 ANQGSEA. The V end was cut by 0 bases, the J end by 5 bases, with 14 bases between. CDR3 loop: CSVEDTAGLDNEQFF. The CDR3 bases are TGCAGCGTTGAAGATACAGCGGGCCTTGACAATGAGCAGTTCTTC.

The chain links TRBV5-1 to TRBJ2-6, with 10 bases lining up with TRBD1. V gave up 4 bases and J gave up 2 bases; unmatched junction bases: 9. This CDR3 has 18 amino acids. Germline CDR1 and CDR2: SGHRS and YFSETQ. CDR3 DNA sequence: TGCGCCAGCAGCCGGGCCGGGACAGGGGTGACTGGGGCCAACGTCCTGACTTTC. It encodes CASSRAGTGVTGANVLTF. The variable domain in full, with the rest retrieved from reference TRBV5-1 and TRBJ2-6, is KAGVTQTPRYLIKTRGQQVTLSCSPISGHRSVSWYQQTPGQGLQFLFEYFSETQRNKGNFPGRFSGRQFSNSRSEMNVSTLELGDSALYLCASSRAGTGVTGANVLTFGAGSRLTVL.

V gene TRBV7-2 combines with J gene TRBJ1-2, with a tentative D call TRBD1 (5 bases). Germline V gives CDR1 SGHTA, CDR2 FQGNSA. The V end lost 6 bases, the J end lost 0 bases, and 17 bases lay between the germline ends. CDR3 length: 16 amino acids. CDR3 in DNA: TGTGCCAGCAGTGTAGCTTGGGGGGTAACTAACTATGGCTACACCTTC. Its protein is CASSVAWGVTNYGYTF.

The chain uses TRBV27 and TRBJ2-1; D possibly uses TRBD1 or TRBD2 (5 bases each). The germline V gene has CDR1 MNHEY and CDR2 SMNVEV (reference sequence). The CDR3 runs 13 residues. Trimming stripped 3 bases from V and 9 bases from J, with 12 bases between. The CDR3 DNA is TGTGCCAGCAGTTTGGGACGGAGCAGTGAGCAGTTCTTC. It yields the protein CASSLGRSSEQFF.

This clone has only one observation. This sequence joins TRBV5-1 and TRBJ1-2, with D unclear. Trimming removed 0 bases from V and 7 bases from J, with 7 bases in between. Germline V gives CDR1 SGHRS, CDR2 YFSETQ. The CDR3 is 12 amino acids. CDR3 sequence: CASSLDQLGYTF. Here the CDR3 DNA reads TGCGCCAGCAGCTTGGACCAGCTTGGCTACACCTTC. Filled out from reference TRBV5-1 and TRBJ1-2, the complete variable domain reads KAGVTQTPRYLIKTRGQQVTLSCSPISGHRSVSWYQQTPGQGLQFLFEYFSETQRNKGNFPGRFSGRQFSNSRSEMNVSTLELGDSALYLCASSLDQLGYTFGSGTRLTVV.

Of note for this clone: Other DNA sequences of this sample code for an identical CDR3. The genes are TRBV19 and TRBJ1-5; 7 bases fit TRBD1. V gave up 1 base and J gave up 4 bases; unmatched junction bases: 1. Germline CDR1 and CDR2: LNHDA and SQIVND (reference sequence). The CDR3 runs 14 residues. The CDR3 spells CASSIGQGNQPQHF. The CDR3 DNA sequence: TGTGCCAGTAGTATAGGACAGGGTAATCAGCCCCAGCATTTT.

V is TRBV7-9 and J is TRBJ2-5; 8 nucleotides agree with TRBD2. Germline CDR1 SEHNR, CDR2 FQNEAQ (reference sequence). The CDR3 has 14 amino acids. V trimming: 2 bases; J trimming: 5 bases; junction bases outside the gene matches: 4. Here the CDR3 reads CASSLKRERETQYF. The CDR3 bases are TGTGCCAGCAGCTTAAAGCGGGAGCGGGAGACCCAGTACTTC.

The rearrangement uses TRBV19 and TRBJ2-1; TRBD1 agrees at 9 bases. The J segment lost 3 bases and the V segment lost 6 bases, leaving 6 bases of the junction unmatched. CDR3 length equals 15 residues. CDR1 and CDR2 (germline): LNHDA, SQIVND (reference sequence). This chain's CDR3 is CASSNGQGLYNEQFF. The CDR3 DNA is TGTGCCAGTAGCAATGGACAGGGGCTCTACAATGAGCAGTTCTTC.

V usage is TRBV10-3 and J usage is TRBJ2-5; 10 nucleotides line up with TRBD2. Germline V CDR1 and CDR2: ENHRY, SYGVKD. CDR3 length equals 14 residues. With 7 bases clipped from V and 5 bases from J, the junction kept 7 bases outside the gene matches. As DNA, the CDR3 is TGTGCCATCAACCCTAGCGGGAGCTTGGAGACCCAGTACTTC. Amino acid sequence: CAINPSGSLETQYF.

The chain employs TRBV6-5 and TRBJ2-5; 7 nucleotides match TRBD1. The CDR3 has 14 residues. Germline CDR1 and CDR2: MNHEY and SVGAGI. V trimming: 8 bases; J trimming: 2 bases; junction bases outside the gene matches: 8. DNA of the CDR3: TGTGCCAGCGGAAGGCTCAGGGGGCAAGAGACCCAGTACTTC. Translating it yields CASGRLRGQETQYF.

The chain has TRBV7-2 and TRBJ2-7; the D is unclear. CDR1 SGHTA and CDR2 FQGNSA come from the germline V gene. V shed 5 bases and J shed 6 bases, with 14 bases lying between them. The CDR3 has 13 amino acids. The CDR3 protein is CASSPPGQTEQYF. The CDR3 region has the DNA TGTGCCAGCAGCCCCCCTGGGCAGACCGAGCAGTACTTC.

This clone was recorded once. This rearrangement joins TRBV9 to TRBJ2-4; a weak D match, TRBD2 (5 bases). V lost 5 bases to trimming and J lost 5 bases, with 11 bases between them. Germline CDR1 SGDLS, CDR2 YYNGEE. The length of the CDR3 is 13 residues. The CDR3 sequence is CASSDGSQNIQYF. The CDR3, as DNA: TGTGCCAGCAGTGATGGGAGTCAAAACATTCAGTACTTC. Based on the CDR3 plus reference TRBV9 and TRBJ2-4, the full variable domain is DSGVTQTPKHLITATGQRVTLRCSPRSGDLSVYWYQQSLDQGLQFLIQYYNGEERAKGNILERFSAQQFPDLHSELNLSSLELGDSALYFCASSDGSQNIQYFGAGTRLSVL.

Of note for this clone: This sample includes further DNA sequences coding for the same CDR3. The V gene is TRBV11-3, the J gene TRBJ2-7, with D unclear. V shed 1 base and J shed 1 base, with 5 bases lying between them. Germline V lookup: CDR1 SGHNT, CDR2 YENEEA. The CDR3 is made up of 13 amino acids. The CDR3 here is CASSLGHSYEQYF. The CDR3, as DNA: TGTGCCAGCAGCTTAGGGCATTCCTACGAGCAGTACTTC. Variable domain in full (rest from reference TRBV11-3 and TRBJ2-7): EAGVVQSPRYKIIEKKQPVAFWCNPISGHNTLYWYLQNLGQGPELLIRYENEEAVDDSQLPKDRFSAERLKGVDSTLKIQPAELGDSAVYLCASSLGHSYEQYFGPGTRLTVT.

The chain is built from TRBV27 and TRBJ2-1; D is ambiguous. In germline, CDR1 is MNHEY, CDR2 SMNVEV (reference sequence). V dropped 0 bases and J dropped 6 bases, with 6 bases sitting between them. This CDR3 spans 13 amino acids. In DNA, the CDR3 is TGTGCCAGCAGTTTATCGATTTTCAATGAGCAGTTCTTC. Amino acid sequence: CASSLSIFNEQFF.

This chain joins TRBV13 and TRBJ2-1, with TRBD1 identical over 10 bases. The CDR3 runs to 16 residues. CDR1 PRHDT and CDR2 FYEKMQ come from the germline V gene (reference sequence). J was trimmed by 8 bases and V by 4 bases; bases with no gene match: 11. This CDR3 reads CASSSRGTGARYEQFF. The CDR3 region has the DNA TGTGCCAGCAGCTCCAGGGGGACAGGGGCTAGGTATGAGCAGTTCTTC.

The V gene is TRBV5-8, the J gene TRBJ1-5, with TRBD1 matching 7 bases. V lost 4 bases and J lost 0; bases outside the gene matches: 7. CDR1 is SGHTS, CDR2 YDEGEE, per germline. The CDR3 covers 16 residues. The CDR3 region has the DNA TGTGCCAGCAGCCCCGGGACAGCTTATAGCAATCAGCCCCAGCATTTT. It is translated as CASSPGTAYSNQPQHF.

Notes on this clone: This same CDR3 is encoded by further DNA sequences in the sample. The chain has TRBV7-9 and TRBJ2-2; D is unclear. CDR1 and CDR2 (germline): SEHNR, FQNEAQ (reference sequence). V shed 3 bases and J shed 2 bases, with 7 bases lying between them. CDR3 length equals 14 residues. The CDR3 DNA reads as TGTGCCAGCAGCTTGGCCGTTAACACCGGGGAGCTGTTTTTT. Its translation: CASSLAVNTGELFF.

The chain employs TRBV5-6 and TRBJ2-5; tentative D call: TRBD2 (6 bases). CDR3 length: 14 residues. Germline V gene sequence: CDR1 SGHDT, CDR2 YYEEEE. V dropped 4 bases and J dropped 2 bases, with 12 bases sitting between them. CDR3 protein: CASSLDGGQETQYF. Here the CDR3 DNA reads TGTGCCAGCAGCCTGGATGGGGGGCAAGAGACCCAGTACTTC.

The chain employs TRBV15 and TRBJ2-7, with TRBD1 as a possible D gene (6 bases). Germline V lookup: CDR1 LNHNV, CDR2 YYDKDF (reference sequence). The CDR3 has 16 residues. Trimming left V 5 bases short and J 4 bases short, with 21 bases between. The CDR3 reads CATSEGVQVMGYEQYF. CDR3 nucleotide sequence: TGTGCCACCAGCGAGGGGGTACAGGTTATGGGGTACGAGCAGTACTTC.

The CDR3 DNA is TGCAGCGTTGAGACCGGGACAGGCAAGGGGGAGCAGTACTTC. Translation: CSVETGTGKGEQYF. The chain combines TRBV29-1 with TRBJ2-7; 8 bases fit TRBD1. V lost 3 bases and J lost 7; bases outside the gene matches: 11. Germline CDR1 reads SQVTM; CDR2 reads ANQGSEA. The CDR3 is 14 residues long.

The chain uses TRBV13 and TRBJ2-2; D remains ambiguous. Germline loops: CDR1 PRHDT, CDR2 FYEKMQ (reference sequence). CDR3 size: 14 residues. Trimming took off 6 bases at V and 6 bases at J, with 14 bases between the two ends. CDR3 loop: CASRAGQAAGELFF. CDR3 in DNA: TGTGCCAGCAGGGCCGGCCAGGCAGCCGGGGAGCTGTTTTTT.

The CDR3 sequence: CASPWGRGENTEAFF. The CDR3 DNA reads as TGCGCCAGCCCCTGGGGCAGGGGGGAGAACACTGAAGCTTTCTTT. The chain uses TRBV10-1 and TRBJ1-1, with 7 bases lining up with TRBD1. The V and J ends lost 8 bases and 1 base, in that order; junction bases with no gene match: 10. The CDR3 is 15 residues long. Germline V gene sequence: CDR1 WNHNN, CDR2 SYGVQD (reference sequence).